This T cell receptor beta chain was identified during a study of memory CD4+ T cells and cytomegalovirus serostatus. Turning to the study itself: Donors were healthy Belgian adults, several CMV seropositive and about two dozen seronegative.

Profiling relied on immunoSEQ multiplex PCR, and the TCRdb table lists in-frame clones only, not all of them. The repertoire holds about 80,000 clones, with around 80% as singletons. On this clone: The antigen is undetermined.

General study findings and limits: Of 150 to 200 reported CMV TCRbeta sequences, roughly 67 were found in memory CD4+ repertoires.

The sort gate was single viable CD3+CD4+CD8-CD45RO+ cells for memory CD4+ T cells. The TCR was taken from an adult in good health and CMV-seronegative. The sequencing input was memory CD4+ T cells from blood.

Here the CDR3 DNA reads TGTGCCAGCAGTCCTACTCTCACAGGGCACGAGCAGTACTTC. Protein product: CASSPTLTGHEQYF. The chain is built from TRBV7-9 and TRBJ2-7; tentative D call: TRBD1 (6 bases). There are 14 residues in the CDR3. Trimming shortened V by 6 bases and J by 5 bases, and 17 bases separated the two germline ends. Germline V CDR1 and CDR2: SEHNR, FQNEAQ (reference sequence). The full variable domain, completed using reference TRBV7-9 and TRBJ2-7, is DTGVSQNPRHKITKRGQNVTFRCDPISEHNRLYWYRQTLGQGPEFLTYFQNEAQLEKSRLLSDRFSAERPKGSFSTLEIQRTEQGDSAMYLCASSPTLTGHEQYFGPGTRLTVT.